These 11 T cell receptor beta chains share one sample of origin, sequenced in a study of beta chain features in type 1 diabetes. The investigators reverse transcribed all of the isolated RNA, so they sequenced expressed TCRB transcripts. The table came from immunoSEQ multiplex PCR; TCRdb's copy has only in-frame clones and leaves some out. The sample carries about 900,000 clones, about 17% recorded once. Sample: naive CD4+ T cells from blood. The receptors shown here come from a woman between 18 and 30 years old in good health.

The chain employs TRBV19 and TRBJ1-5, with 9 bases lining up with TRBD1. Looked up from germline, CDR1 is LNHDA and CDR2 is SQIVND (reference sequence). Unmatched junction bases numbered 12, after V lost 5 bases and J lost 4 bases. The CDR3 is made up of 17 amino acids. CDR3 sequence: CASSATGGRRRNQPQHF. The CDR3 DNA follows: TGTGCCAGTAGTGCAACAGGGGGCAGGCGGCGGAATCAGCCCCAGCATTTT.

This clone has a handful of counts. This sequence joins TRBV4-2 and TRBJ2-1, with 13 bases aligning to TRBD2. The CDR3 has 16 amino acids. Germline trimming cut 10 bases from V and 4 bases from J; bases unmatched to any gene: 10. Germline loops: CDR1 LGHNA, CDR2 YNFKEQ. The CDR3 bases are TGTGCCACCGGACGACTAGCGGGAGGCCCTTACAATGAGCAGTTCTTC. It specifies CATGRLAGGPYNEQFF.

The J gene is TRBJ2-2, the V gene TRBV4-3; 13 nucleotides line up with TRBD2. The CDR3 runs 18 residues. CDR1 and CDR2 from the germline V gene are LGHNA and YSLEER. The V gene end was trimmed by 4 bases and the J gene end by 5 bases; junction bases not matched to a gene: 10. For the CDR3, the DNA is TGCGCCAGCAGCCGGGAGATAGTGACTAGCGGGAGGACCGGGGAGCTGTTTTTT. Its translation is CASSREIVTSGRTGELFF.

The chain carries TRBV2 and TRBJ1-2, with 9 positions matching TRBD1. The CDR3 covers 11 residues. Germline CDR1 SNHLY, CDR2 FYNNEI. V was pared by 11 bases and J by 8 bases, with 6 bases of the junction left unmatched. This CDR3 is CAGTGGYGYTF. In nucleotides, the CDR3 is TGTGCCGGAACAGGGGGCTACGGCTACACCTTC.

This clone was counted between two and nine times. This chain joins TRBV7-9 and TRBJ2-7; D is uncertain. The germline V and J ends were trimmed by 3 bases and 11 bases, with 11 bases remaining between them. The CDR3 is 11 residues long. Germline V CDR1 and CDR2: SEHNR, FQNEAQ (reference sequence). CDR3 residues: CASSFGGREYF. CDR3 nucleotide sequence: TGTGCCAGCAGCTTTGGTGGACGCGAGTACTTC.

This clone showed up just a few times. The rearrangement uses TRBV10-3 and TRBJ1-1, with 7 bases aligning to TRBD1. Germline lookup yields CDR1 ENHRY and CDR2 SYGVKD. CDR3 length: 12 amino acids. V trimming: 3 bases; J trimming: 11 bases; junction bases outside the gene matches: 6. The CDR3 coding sequence is TGTGCCATCAGTGAACCGACAGGGATGGCTTTCTTT. The encoded protein is CAISEPTGMAFF.

This clone was recorded a few times. The genes are TRBV29-1 and TRBJ2-2; D gene uncertain. Germline V gene data show CDR1 as SQVTM and CDR2 as ANQGSEA. The CDR3 contains 11 residues. Trimming took 3 bases from V and 3 from J, leaving 2 bases between them. The CDR3: CSVEYTGELFF. DNA of the CDR3: TGCAGCGTTGAGTACACCGGGGAGCTGTTTTTT.

The chain uses TRBV6-6 and TRBJ2-1; D uncertain. CDR1 MNHNY and CDR2 SVGAGI come from the germline V gene (reference sequence). V lost 7 bases, J lost 3 bases, and 7 bases lay in between. CDR3 length: 12 residues. The CDR3 DNA sequence: TGTGCCAGCACCGGCGGCTACAATGAGCAGTTCTTC. The encoded protein is CASTGGYNEQFF.

This clone was observed a handful of times. This chain connects TRBV11-2 to TRBJ2-5, with D unresolved. CDR3 size: 15 residues. CDR1 is SGHAT and CDR2 is FQNNGV in the germline V gene. V was clipped by 1 base and J by 3 bases, with 12 bases between them. The CDR3 spells CASSLGTGSKETQYF. The CDR3, as DNA: TGTGCCAGCAGCTTAGGTACCGGGTCCAAAGAGACCCAGTACTTC.

The chain carries TRBV6-5 and TRBJ2-3, with D possibly TRBD1 on 5 matching bases. V dropped 9 bases and J dropped 8 bases, with 18 bases sitting between them. The CDR3 is 13 residues long. Germline CDR1 is MNHEY and CDR2 is SVGAGI. The DNA for the CDR3 is TGTGCCAGTGAAGAGTGGGATAGGGGTACGCAGTATTTT. This gives the protein CASEEWDRGTQYF.

This clone appeared a few times. The sample carries other DNA sequences with the same CDR3. CDR3 sequence: CASSRGTSGSYEQYF. The CDR3 DNA reads as TGTGCCAGCAGCCGAGGGACTAGCGGGTCGTACGAGCAGTACTTC. J is TRBJ2-7 and V is TRBV28; TRBD2 agrees at 12 bases. The CDR3 contains 15 residues. The V and J ends lost 6 bases and 4 bases, in that order; junction bases with no gene match: 7. Germline V lookup: CDR1 MDHEN, CDR2 SYDVKM.